Below are 15 T cell receptor beta chains sequenced from a single sample in a study of persistence of HIV-infected CD4 T cells. Cells were stimulated nonspecifically with anti-CD3/anti-CD28 magnetic beads. Sorting selected CD4+ T cells upregulating both CD40 ligand and CD69. Their antigens remain unidentified. The libraries were made with immunoSEQ version 4 in survey mode. Clones were read by immunoSEQ multiplex PCR, and TCRdb kept only the in-frame ones, dropping some. Here the sample spans roughly 41,000 clones, approximately 90% being singletons. This material consisted of CD4+ T cells sorted from PBMCs after roughly 20-hour stimulation, taken from a patient who received antiretroviral therapy. These receptors were collected from an adult man with HIV who was CMV-seropositive.

The J gene is TRBJ2-3, the V gene TRBV6-2 or TRBV6-3; 13 nucleotides line up with TRBD2. V dropped 4 bases and J dropped 2; count of bases not matched to a gene: 9. CDR3 length: 18 residues. Germline V gene sequence: CDR1 MNHEY, CDR2 SVGEGT. The CDR3 DNA sequence: TGTGCCAGCAGTTTTTCCAGACTAGCGGGAGGCCTCACAGATACGCAGTATTTT. Amino acids: CASSFSRLAGGLTDTQYF.

The gene calls are TRBV5-1 and TRBJ2-7, with D possibly being TRBD2 (5 bases). Germline lookup yields CDR1 SGHRS and CDR2 YFSETQ. With 4 bases removed from V and 7 bases from J, the gap between germline ends came to 18 bases. The CDR3 has 14 amino acids. The CDR3 DNA follows: TGCGCCAGCAGCCTAGGGTATGGGAGTGAGGAGCAGTACTTC. Encoded protein: CASSLGYGSEEQYF. Full variable domain (outside the CDR3, taken from reference TRBV5-1 and TRBJ2-7): KAGVTQTPRYLIKTRGQQVTLSCSPISGHRSVSWYQQTPGQGLQFLFEYFSETQRNKGNFPGRFSGRQFSNSRSEMNVSTLELGDSALYLCASSLGYGSEEQYFGPGTRLTVT.

V and J are TRBV16 and TRBJ2-1; TRBD1 matches at 9 bases. This CDR3 is 14 amino acids long. Germline V gives CDR1 KGHSY, CDR2 FQNENV. Germline trimming cut 2 bases from V and 7 bases from J; bases unmatched to any gene: 3. The CDR3 spells CASSQGTGLNEQFF. The CDR3 DNA reads TGTGCCAGCAGCCAAGGGACAGGGTTGAATGAGCAGTTCTTC.

This chain joins TRBV18 and TRBJ1-1; D unclear. Trimming took off 2 bases at V and 0 bases at J, with 10 bases between the two ends. Germline CDR1 is KGHSH and CDR2 is LQKENI. This CDR3 contains 15 residues. CDR3 DNA: TGTGCCAGCTCACCAAACCCCCAGATGAACACTGAAGCTTTCTTT. Protein: CASSPNPQMNTEAFF.

The CDR3 nucleotides are TGTGCCTGCGACAAACAGGGTAATCAGCCCCAGCATTTT. This gives the protein CACDKQGNQPQHF. The chain combines TRBV30 with TRBJ1-5, with D perhaps TRBD1 (6 bases). V lost 6 bases and J 4 bases, leaving 13 bases between the germline ends. Germline lookup yields CDR1 GTSNPN and CDR2 SVGIG (reference sequence). The CDR3 loop spans 13 amino acids.

This chain connects TRBV10-3 to TRBJ2-1; weak D call: TRBD2 (5 bases). The CDR3 totals 14 residues. The V gene's germline CDR1 is ENHRY and CDR2 SYGVKD. Trimming shortened V by 5 bases and J by 10 bases, and 18 bases separated the two germline ends. The CDR3 sequence is CAISPPPPTGEQFF. The CDR3 nucleotides are TGTGCCATCAGTCCACCCCCCCCTACGGGGGAGCAGTTCTTC.

The chain is built from TRBV9 and TRBJ2-1; D is possibly TRBD2 (6 bases). With 2 bases removed from V and 6 bases from J, the gap between germline ends came to 12 bases. Germline V lookup: CDR1 SGDLS, CDR2 YYNGEE. The CDR3 runs 14 residues. CDR3 DNA: TGTGCCAGCAGCGTCCGGGACGGGGGCAATGAGCAGTTCTTC. Translating gives CASSVRDGGNEQFF.

This chain uses TRBV18 with TRBJ2-7, with 9 bases aligning to TRBD1. The length of the CDR3 is 15 residues. Looked up from germline, CDR1 is KGHSH and CDR2 is LQKENI. The J segment lost 2 bases and the V segment lost 0 bases, leaving 2 bases of the junction unmatched. In DNA form, the CDR3 reads TGTGCCAGCTCACCACCGAGGACAGGGGCCTACGAGCAGTACTTC. This gives the protein CASSPPRTGAYEQYF.

The chain has TRBV10-3 and TRBJ2-2, with 12 bases that match TRBD1. Germline trimming cut 5 bases from V and 8 bases from J; bases unmatched to any gene: 6. Per germline, CDR1 ENHRY and CDR2 SYGVKD. This CDR3 contains 15 residues. The CDR3 reads CAISPGQGAIGELFF. The CDR3 DNA reads as TGTGCCATCAGTCCGGGACAGGGGGCAATAGGGGAGCTGTTTTTT.

This clone occurred once. The sample carries other DNA sequences with the same CDR3. The chain is built from TRBV29-1 and TRBJ1-1, with D hard to call. Germline V gene data show CDR1 as SQVTM and CDR2 as ANQGSEA. This CDR3 contains 11 residues. Trimming shortened V by 2 bases and J by 1 base, and 2 bases separated the two germline ends. The CDR3 loop reads CSVERNTEAFF. The CDR3 DNA reads as TGCAGCGTTGAAAGGAACACTGAAGCTTTCTTT. Using reference TRBV29-1 and TRBJ1-1 for the parts outside the CDR3, the full variable domain is SAVISQKPSRDICQRGTSLTIQCQVDSQVTMMFWYRQQPGQSLTLIATANQGSEATYESGFVIDKFPISRPNLTFSTLTVSNMSPEDSSIYLCSVERNTEAFFGQGTRLTVV.

The genes are TRBV7-9 and TRBJ2-6, with D tentatively TRBD2 (5 bases). Trimming took 2 bases from V and 4 from J, leaving 12 bases between them. CDR3 length equals 16 residues. Germline-derived CDR1 and CDR2 are SEHNR and FQNEAQ (reference sequence). CDR3 amino acids: CASSLQSGSGANVLTF. As DNA, the CDR3 is TGTGCCAGCAGCTTACAATCGGGGTCAGGGGCCAACGTCCTGACTTTC.

This chain uses TRBV4-1 with TRBJ1-2; tentative D call: TRBD1 (5 bases). Germline V gives CDR1 MGHRA, CDR2 YSYEKL. The length of the CDR3 is 15 residues. V was trimmed by 4 bases and J by 4 bases, leaving 16 bases between them. CDR3 loop: CASSPGDGQPYGYTF. The CDR3 DNA reads TGCGCCAGCAGCCCGGGGGACGGACAACCCTATGGCTACACCTTC.

The CDR3 DNA is TGCGCCAGCAGTGAGGCTAGCGGGGGGGCCTGGGATGAGCAGTTCTTC. This encodes CASSEASGGAWDEQFF. The V gene is TRBV10-1, the J gene TRBJ2-1; 12 bases fit TRBD2. This CDR3 is 16 amino acids long. CDR1 WNHNN and CDR2 SYGVQD come from the germline V gene (reference sequence). With V trimmed by 2 bases and J by 8 bases, 7 bases remained unmatched.

The chain joins TRBV9 to TRBJ1-3, with a tentative D call TRBD1 (6 bases). The length of the CDR3 is 18 residues. CDR1 and CDR2 (germline): SGDLS, YYNGEE. V lost 4 bases and J lost 0, with 20 bases in between. CDR3 DNA sequence: TGTGCCAGCAGCTCCGGTCCCGGGACATTTACCTCTGGAAACACCATATATTTT. It codes for CASSSGPGTFTSGNTIYF.

This clone was seen just once. The chain links TRBV19 to TRBJ1-2, with TRBD1 as a possible D gene (6 bases). Trimming took off 5 bases at V and 1 base at J, with 11 bases between the two ends. CDR3 length: 14 amino acids. Germline V gene sequence: CDR1 LNHDA, CDR2 SQIVND (reference sequence). Here the CDR3 reads CASSGQRFNYGYTF. The CDR3 DNA reads as TGTGCCAGTAGTGGACAGAGATTTAACTATGGCTACACCTTC.